A selection of T cell receptor beta chains follows, all from one sample in a study of T cell clones after liver transplantation. TCRdb's copy holds only in-frame clones and misses some; the assay was immunoSEQ multiplex PCR. The sample has 99,000 or so clones, roughly 80% seen once. The starting material was CD4+ T cells from blood, obtained before liver transplant. The receptors here all came from a human donor who received a liver transplant. Each CDR3 is given with its conserved first and last residue. The D gene is left open where the match is weak. Some rows have no size entry. The others give once, few or many, or a class for an expanded clone.

clone_size: NA; j_call: TRBJ1-5; v_call: TRBV7-2; d_call: TRBD1; cdr3_nt: TGTGCCAGCAGCCCGGGACAGGGCAGTCAGCCCCAGCATTTT; cdr3_aa: CASSPGQGSQPQHF
clone_size: NA; j_call: TRBJ1-2; v_call: TRBV5-1; d_call: NA; cdr3_nt: TGCGCCAGCAGACCAGGGTCTCTTGACTATGGCTACACCTTC; cdr3_aa: CASRPGSLDYGYTF
clone_size: NA; j_call: TRBJ1-2; v_call: TRBV6-5; d_call: TRBD1; cdr3_nt: TGTGCCAGCAGTTACGTAGGGGGCCACTACACCTTC; cdr3_aa: CASSYVGGHYTF
clone_size: NA; j_call: TRBJ1-3; v_call: TRBV19; d_call: NA; cdr3_nt: TGTGCCAGTAGGGACAGAAGCTCTGGAAACACCATATATTTT; cdr3_aa: CASRDRSSGNTIYF
clone_size: NA; j_call: TRBJ1-2; v_call: TRBV19; d_call: TRBD1; cdr3_nt: TGTGCCAGTATTCCCCGGACAGGTCGTGTCTATGGCTACACCTTC; cdr3_aa: CASIPRTGRVYGYTF
clone_size: NA; j_call: TRBJ2-7; v_call: TRBV6-5; d_call: NA; cdr3_nt: TGTGCCAGCAGTTACTTAGGGGGAGGCGAGCAGTACTTC; cdr3_aa: CASSYLGGGEQYF
clone_size: many; j_call: TRBJ2-7; v_call: TRBV4-1; d_call: TRBD1; cdr3_nt: TGCGCCAGCAGCCAAGATGCACAGGGGGCCTCCTACGAGCAGTACTTC; cdr3_aa: CASSQDAQGASYEQYF
clone_size: once; j_call: TRBJ2-7; v_call: TRBV10-1; d_call: NA; cdr3_nt: TGCGCCAGCAAGGTTCGGGAGCAGTACTTC; cdr3_aa: CASKVREQYF
clone_size: NA; j_call: TRBJ1-1; v_call: TRBV29-1; d_call: NA; cdr3_nt: TGCAGCGCCTCAATGACTGAAGCTTTCTTT; cdr3_aa: CSASMTEAFF
clone_size: few; j_call: TRBJ1-1; v_call: TRBV7-2; d_call: NA; cdr3_nt: TGTGCCAGCAGCCAAACTAGGGAGACTGAAGCTTTCTTT; cdr3_aa: CASSQTRETEAFF
clone_size: once; j_call: TRBJ2-2; v_call: TRBV7-8; d_call: NA; cdr3_nt: TGTGCCAGCAGCCTGACGGTCGGGGTAGTTCCCGGGGAGCTGTTTTTT; cdr3_aa: CASSLTVGVVPGELFF
clone_size: NA; j_call: TRBJ2-7; v_call: TRBV6-1; d_call: NA; cdr3_nt: TGTGCCAGCAGTGAGCGGGGAGGCACTTACGAGCAGTACTTC; cdr3_aa: CASSERGGTYEQYF
clone_size: NA; j_call: TRBJ2-7; v_call: TRBV11-3; d_call: TRBD2; cdr3_nt: TGTGCCAGCAGCACCGGGACTAGGAGCAACGAGCAGTACTTC; cdr3_aa: CASSTGTRSNEQYF
clone_size: once; j_call: TRBJ1-1; v_call: TRBV18; d_call: TRBD1; cdr3_nt: TGTGCCAGCTCACGGACAGGGTTAGGTAACACTGAAGCTTTCTTT; cdr3_aa: CASSRTGLGNTEAFF
clone_size: NA; j_call: TRBJ1-4; v_call: TRBV28; d_call: TRBD1; cdr3_nt: TGTGCCAGCAGTTCCCCCCGACAGGGGAGGGGTGAAAAACTGTTTTTT; cdr3_aa: CASSSPRQGRGEKLFF
clone_size: NA; j_call: TRBJ2-7; v_call: TRBV7-6; d_call: NA; cdr3_nt: TGTGCCAGCAGCTTAGTAGGGTATCTGAACGAGCAGTACTTC; cdr3_aa: CASSLVGYLNEQYF
clone_size: NA; j_call: TRBJ2-2; v_call: TRBV5-1; d_call: NA; cdr3_nt: TGCGCCAGCACCAGAGGGGGAGAGAACACCGGGGAGCTGTTTTTT; cdr3_aa: CASTRGGENTGELFF
clone_size: NA; j_call: TRBJ2-2; v_call: TRBV29-1; d_call: TRBD1; cdr3_nt: TGCAGCGCTGGGGACAGGGCGAACACCGGGGAGCTGTTTTTT; cdr3_aa: CSAGDRANTGELFF
clone_size: NA; j_call: TRBJ1-2; v_call: TRBV19; d_call: NA; cdr3_nt: TGTGCCAGTAGTATCTACAGGGAGGATGGCTACACCTTC; cdr3_aa: CASSIYREDGYTF
clone_size: few; j_call: TRBJ1-2; v_call: TRBV6-1; d_call: NA; cdr3_nt: TGTGCCAGCAGTGAAGCCAACATAGGGGGCTACACCTTC; cdr3_aa: CASSEANIGGYTF
clone_size: NA; j_call: TRBJ1-2; v_call: TRBV9; d_call: TRBD1; cdr3_nt: TGTGCCAGCAGCCAGGGGGGGAACTATGGCTACACCTTC; cdr3_aa: CASSQGGNYGYTF
clone_size: NA; j_call: TRBJ2-7; v_call: TRBV19; d_call: NA; cdr3_nt: TGTGCCAGTAGTATAGCAAACAGCGAGCAGTACTTC; cdr3_aa: CASSIANSEQYF
clone_size: NA; j_call: TRBJ2-4; v_call: TRBV6-1; d_call: NA; cdr3_nt: TGTGCCAGCAGACCGCAGGGAGCCAAAAACATTCAGTACTTC; cdr3_aa: CASRPQGAKNIQYF
clone_size: NA; j_call: TRBJ2-5; v_call: TRBV5-4; d_call: TRBD1; cdr3_nt: TGTGCCAGCAGCTGGGGACAGGGGAGATCAGAGACCCAGTACTTC; cdr3_aa: CASSWGQGRSETQYF
clone_size: NA; j_call: TRBJ1-1; v_call: TRBV28; d_call: NA; cdr3_nt: TGTGCCAGCAGTACCAGGGGCAACATGAACACTGAAGCTTTCTTT; cdr3_aa: CASSTRGNMNTEAFF
clone_size: NA; j_call: TRBJ1-5; v_call: TRBV15; d_call: TRBD1; cdr3_nt: TGTGCCACTACGGACAGGAACAATCAGCCCCAGCATTTT; cdr3_aa: CATTDRNNQPQHF
clone_size: few; j_call: TRBJ1-6; v_call: TRBV19; d_call: NA; cdr3_nt: TGTGCCAGTAGCCAGGGACAAACAACTCGGCCACCCCTCCACTTT; cdr3_aa: CASSQGQTTRPPLHF
clone_size: NA; j_call: TRBJ2-6; v_call: TRBV28; d_call: TRBD2; cdr3_nt: TGTGCCTCAGCGGGAGAGAGTCTGCCGGGGGCCAACGTCCTGACTTTC; cdr3_aa: CASAGESLPGANVLTF
clone_size: NA; j_call: TRBJ2-1; v_call: TRBV15; d_call: NA; cdr3_nt: TGTGCCACCAGCACGCCCCAGGGGTCAAATGAGCAGTTCTTC; cdr3_aa: CATSTPQGSNEQFF
clone_size: NA; j_call: TRBJ1-1; v_call: TRBV30; d_call: NA; cdr3_nt: TGTGCCTGGAAGGGGGGCCCGGGCACTGAAGCTTTCTTT; cdr3_aa: CAWKGGPGTEAFF
clone_size: NA; j_call: TRBJ2-1; v_call: TRBV19; d_call: NA; cdr3_nt: TGTGCCAGTAGGGACCGCAATGAGCAGTTCTTC; cdr3_aa: CASRDRNEQFF
clone_size: NA; j_call: TRBJ1-1; v_call: TRBV28; d_call: TRBD1; cdr3_nt: TGTGCCAGCAGTTTATACAGGGGTAAAGCTTTCTTT; cdr3_aa: CASSLYRGKAFF
clone_size: NA; j_call: TRBJ1-1; v_call: TRBV5-1; d_call: NA; cdr3_nt: TGCGCCAGCAGCTCAGGACAGACATCTACCACTGAAGCTTTCTTT; cdr3_aa: CASSSGQTSTTEAFF
clone_size: NA; j_call: TRBJ2-5; v_call: TRBV7-9; d_call: TRBD2; cdr3_nt: TGTGCCAGCAGCTTAGGGTCTAGCGGGAAAGAGACCCAGTACTTC; cdr3_aa: CASSLGSSGKETQYF
clone_size: NA; j_call: TRBJ2-1; v_call: TRBV18; d_call: NA; cdr3_nt: TGTGCCAGCTCACCACTCGAATACAATGAGCAGTTCTTC; cdr3_aa: CASSPLEYNEQFF
clone_size: NA; j_call: TRBJ1-5; v_call: TRBV19; d_call: TRBD1; cdr3_nt: TGTGCCAGTAGAGGGGACAGAGGCAATCAGCCCCAGCATTTT; cdr3_aa: CASRGDRGNQPQHF
clone_size: NA; j_call: TRBJ2-2; v_call: TRBV5-1; d_call: NA; cdr3_nt: TGCGCCAGCAGCCCGGGACACAACACCGGGGAGCTGTTTTTT; cdr3_aa: CASSPGHNTGELFF
clone_size: NA; j_call: TRBJ1-1; v_call: TRBV27; d_call: NA; cdr3_nt: TGTGCCAGCAGTTCCACACTGAACACTGAAGCTTTCTTT; cdr3_aa: CASSSTLNTEAFF
clone_size: NA; j_call: TRBJ2-1; v_call: TRBV29-1; d_call: NA; cdr3_nt: TGCAGCGTTGAAGGAAGGCAGGGGGACTTAATCAATGAGCAGTTCTTC; cdr3_aa: CSVEGRQGDLINEQFF
clone_size: few; j_call: TRBJ2-7; v_call: TRBV4-3; d_call: TRBD1; cdr3_nt: TGCGCCAGCAGCCAAGAGGACAGGTACGAGCAGTACTTC; cdr3_aa: CASSQEDRYEQYF
clone_size: once; j_call: TRBJ2-7; v_call: TRBV28; d_call: NA; cdr3_nt: TGTGCCAGCACCTCCCAAGGAGGGGGGGCCTCCTACGAGCAGTACTTC; cdr3_aa: CASTSQGGGASYEQYF
clone_size: NA; j_call: TRBJ2-5; v_call: TRBV7-6; d_call: TRBD2; cdr3_nt: TGTGCCAGCAGCTTTAGGACTAGCGGGGGGGCAAGATACCAAGAGACCCAGTACTTC; cdr3_aa: CASSFRTSGGARYQETQYF
clone_size: NA; j_call: TRBJ1-2; v_call: TRBV7-2; d_call: TRBD1; cdr3_nt: TGTGCCAGCAGCTTAGGAGGTGGGCAGGGGGCCTATGGCTACACCTTC; cdr3_aa: CASSLGGGQGAYGYTF
clone_size: NA; j_call: TRBJ2-1; v_call: TRBV6-1; d_call: NA; cdr3_nt: TGTGCCAGCAGTGAAGCGGGGGGAGCGGCAATTAGGAATGAGCAGTTCTTC; cdr3_aa: CASSEAGGAAIRNEQFF
clone_size: NA; j_call: TRBJ1-1; v_call: TRBV28; d_call: TRBD1; cdr3_nt: TGTGCCAGCAGTAACAACAGGGGGGGCACTGAAGCTTTCTTT; cdr3_aa: CASSNNRGGTEAFF
clone_size: once; j_call: TRBJ2-1; v_call: TRBV15; d_call: NA; cdr3_nt: TGTGCCACCAGCAGAGATGGAGGGGGCGGTAATGAGCAGTTCTTC; cdr3_aa: CATSRDGGGGNEQFF